This T cell receptor (beta chain) emerged from a study of technical replicates of blood from a handful of donors. Assay used: immunoSEQ multiplex PCR; TCRdb lists only in-frame clones, some missing. The sample lists some 75,000 clones; roughly 96% were seen once. Only one count was recorded for this clone. The source material was T cells isolated from PBMCs. This TCR was recovered from a human donor in good health.

The CDR3 spells CASSRGEYSGNTIYF. The CDR3 region has the DNA TGTGCCAGCAGCCGAGGAGAGTACTCTGGAAACACCATATATTTT. The rearrangement uses TRBV7-8 and TRBJ1-3; D is unresolved. CDR3 length: 15 amino acids. Germline CDR1 SGHVS, CDR2 FQNEAQ. Trimming cost V 5 bases and J 0 bases, with 11 bases left between them.